A single sample gave rise to the 28 T cell receptor beta chains below, sequenced in a study of blood T cell repertoires in COVID-19. The table came from immunoSEQ multiplex PCR; TCRdb's copy has only in-frame clones and leaves some out. The sample lists tens of thousands of clones; nearly 90% were seen once. Sequenced input: peripheral blood. These TCRs come from a human donor in a cohort sampled during active COVID-19.

The chain joins TRBV11-2 to TRBJ2-1; D might be TRBD1 (6 bases). Looked up from germline, CDR1 is SGHAT and CDR2 is FQNNGV. Trimming shortened V by 0 bases and J by 0 bases, and 12 bases separated the two germline ends. This CDR3 is 17 amino acids long. CDR3 amino acids: CASSLEWDISSYNEQFF. The CDR3 coding sequence is TGTGCCAGCAGCTTAGAGTGGGACATTAGCTCCTACAATGAGCAGTTCTTC.

The chain has TRBV6-1 and TRBJ2-2, with 10 positions matching TRBD2. The CDR3 loop spans 15 amino acids. Trimming removed 2 bases from V and 6 bases from J; junction bases left unmatched: 3. Germline V CDR1 and CDR2: MNHNS, SASEGT. The CDR3 nucleotides are TGTGCCAGCAGTGAACAACTAGCGGGGCCCGGGGAGCTGTTTTTT. Translated, it gives CASSEQLAGPGELFF.

This chain joins TRBV12-3 or TRBV12-4 and TRBJ1-2; a possible D gene is TRBD1 (5 bases). This CDR3 has 12 residues. Trimming shortened V by 7 bases and J by 9 bases, and 15 bases separated the two germline ends. The CDR3 DNA reads TGTGCCAGCATTTACGGTGGGGGGAGCTACACCTTC. Amino acids: CASIYGGGSYTF.

This clone was found once. The J gene is TRBJ1-1, the V gene TRBV5-5; 11 bases are a match to TRBD1. The germline V gene has CDR1 SGHKS and CDR2 YYEKEE (reference sequence). V was pared by 7 bases and J by 7 bases, with 9 bases of the junction left unmatched. CDR3 size: 14 residues. Here the CDR3 DNA reads TGTGCCAGCGGGGGACAGGGGGAGGCCATTGAAGCTTTCTTT. It is translated as CASGGQGEAIEAFF. Combining the CDR3 with reference TRBV5-5 and TRBJ1-1 gives the whole variable domain DAGVTQSPTHLIKTRGQQVTLRCSPISGHKSVSWYQQVLGQGPQFIFQYYEKEERGRGNFPDRFSARQFPNYSSELNVNALLLGDSALYLCASGGQGEAIEAFFGQGTRLTVV.

V is TRBV3-1 (or the pseudogene TRBV3-2) and J is TRBJ1-1; 7 bases match TRBD1. This CDR3 has 16 residues. Germline values: CDR1 LGHDT, CDR2 YNNKEL (reference sequence). After removal of 4 bases from V and 2 bases from J, the junction contained 10 bases not matched to a gene. The CDR3 nucleotides are TGTGCCAGCAGCCCTCATGGGACAGCGAGAAACACTGAAGCTTTCTTT. Translation gives CASSPHGTARNTEAFF.

The rearrangement links TRBV6-2 or TRBV6-3 to TRBJ1-5, with a weak D call TRBD1 (5 bases). Trimming stripped 5 bases from V and 0 bases from J, with 8 bases between. Germline V gene sequence: CDR1 MNHEY, CDR2 SVGEGT. The CDR3 is made up of 14 amino acids. CDR3 region: CASSDGGSNQPQHF. The CDR3 bases are TGTGCCAGCAGTGACGGGGGTAGCAATCAGCCCCAGCATTTT.

The V gene is TRBV7-9, the J gene TRBJ1-2, with 9 nucleotides matching TRBD1. CDR3 length: 15 amino acids. V shed 5 bases and J 2 bases; nucleotides not matched to a gene: 6. Germline values: CDR1 SEHNR, CDR2 FQNEAQ (reference sequence). The CDR3 sequence is CASSPTGTGNYGYTF. In DNA form, the CDR3 reads TGTGCCAGCAGCCCCACCGGGACAGGGAACTATGGCTACACCTTC.

This clone showed up just a few times. The chain carries TRBV11-2 and TRBJ2-7; 9 positions match TRBD2. Germline CDR1 is SGHAT and CDR2 is FQNNGV. This CDR3 is 14 amino acids long. V gave up 5 bases and J gave up 6 bases; unmatched junction bases: 8. The DNA of the CDR3 is TGTGCCAGCAGCCACACCGCGGGAGGGGGCGAGCAGTACTTC. It specifies CASSHTAGGGEQYF. Full variable domain (rest looked up from reference TRBV11-2 and TRBJ2-7): EAGVAQSPRYKIIEKRQSVAFWCNPISGHATLYWYQQILGQGPKLLIQFQNNGVVDDSQLPKDRFSAERLKGVDSTLKIQPAKLEDSAVYLCASSHTAGGGEQYFGPGTRLTVT.

V gene TRBV7-3 combines with J gene TRBJ2-1; D perhaps matches TRBD2 (5 bases). The CDR3 is made up of 13 amino acids. Germline-derived CDR1 and CDR2 are SGHTA and FQGTGA. V lost 6 bases to trimming and J lost 8 bases, with 14 bases between them. The CDR3 DNA reads TGTGCCAGCAGGGGATCGGGGATGGATGAGCAGTTCTTC. It codes for CASRGSGMDEQFF. Full variable domain (remainder filled in from reference TRBV7-3 and TRBJ2-1): GAGVSQTPSNKVTEKGKYVELRCDPISGHTALYWYRQSLGQGPEFLIYFQGTGAADDSGLPNDRFFAVRPEGSVSTLKIQRTERGDSAVYLCASRGSGMDEQFFGPGTRLTVL.

This chain uses TRBV4-2 with TRBJ2-3; 9 bases line up with TRBD1. The J segment lost 4 bases and the V segment lost 3 bases, leaving 8 bases of the junction unmatched. CDR1 and CDR2 (germline): LGHNA, YNFKEQ. This CDR3 is 16 amino acids long. The CDR3: CASSQLQGAGSDTQYF. CDR3 in DNA: TGTGCCAGCAGCCAGCTACAGGGGGCGGGCTCAGATACGCAGTATTTT.

The CDR3 here is CATSDSGLVGETQYF. Written as DNA, the CDR3 is TGTGCCACCAGTGATTCGGGACTAGTGGGAGAGACCCAGTACTTC. The J gene is TRBJ2-5, the V gene TRBV24-1, with 8 positions matching TRBD2. J gave up 4 bases and V 2 bases, and 5 bases lay outside the gene matches. Germline V gene data show CDR1 as KGHDR and CDR2 as SFDVKD. This CDR3 spans 15 amino acids.

The chain uses TRBV10-3 and TRBJ2-7; 12 bases are shared with TRBD2. J was trimmed by 1 base and V by 8 bases; bases with no gene match: 3. The CDR3 runs 14 residues. Germline V gene sequence: CDR1 ENHRY, CDR2 SYGVKD. The CDR3 here is CAISSGRASYEQYF. The CDR3 nucleotides read TGTGCCATCTCTAGCGGGAGGGCATCCTACGAGCAGTACTTC.

V usage is TRBV14 and J usage is TRBJ2-7, with D possibly matching TRBD2 (7 bases). The germline V and J ends were trimmed by 4 bases and 7 bases, with 17 bases remaining between them. Germline CDR1 is SGHDN and CDR2 is FVKESK. The length of the CDR3 is 14 residues. CDR3 nucleotides: TGTGCCAGCAGCCCCCTCTTCGGGGGGCATGAGCAGTACTTC. Translating it yields CASSPLFGGHEQYF.

The CDR3 spells CAAGDPGQGLGEALHF. The CDR3 nucleotides are TGTGCCGCGGGGGATCCGGGACAGGGCCTAGGGGAGGCCCTCCACTTT. The chain uses TRBV19 and TRBJ1-6, with TRBD1 matching over 9 bases. Germline V CDR1 and CDR2: LNHDA, SQIVND (reference sequence). Unmatched junction bases numbered 22, after V lost 11 bases and J lost 14 bases. The CDR3 length is 16 residues.

The gene calls are TRBV28 and TRBJ1-1; D not resolved. The CDR3 extends over 17 amino acids. Per the germline V gene, CDR1 is MDHEN and CDR2 is SYDVKM. Trimming left V 1 base short and J 2 bases short, with 17 bases between. In nucleotides, the CDR3 is TGTGCCAGCAGTTTATCCGATTCCGGGATTCTTAACACTGAAGCTTTCTTT. Residues: CASSLSDSGILNTEAFF.

The rearrangement links TRBV2 to TRBJ1-1; D may be TRBD1 (6 bases). CDR3 length equals 15 residues. Per germline, CDR1 SNHLY and CDR2 FYNNEI. V lost 2 bases, J lost 5 bases, and 15 bases lay in between. The CDR3 protein is CASSEWQGRRTEAFF. In DNA form, the CDR3 reads TGTGCCAGCAGTGAATGGCAGGGGAGACGAACTGAAGCTTTCTTT.

CDR3 loop: CASSPGTSGRASGAYNEQFF. The CDR3 coding sequence is TGTGCCAGCAGCCCGGGGACTAGCGGGAGGGCCTCAGGGGCCTACAATGAGCAGTTCTTC. This sequence joins TRBV11-3 and TRBJ2-1; 16 bases agree with TRBD2. The CDR3 loop spans 20 amino acids. The germline CDR1 and CDR2 sequences are SGHNT and YENEEA. The J segment lost 2 bases and the V segment lost 5 bases, leaving 12 bases of the junction unmatched. Full variable domain (remainder filled in from reference TRBV11-3 and TRBJ2-1): EAGVVQSPRYKIIEKKQPVAFWCNPISGHNTLYWYLQNLGQGPELLIRYENEEAVDDSQLPKDRFSAERLKGVDSTLKIQPAELGDSAVYLCASSPGTSGRASGAYNEQFFGPGTRLTVL.

J is TRBJ2-2 and V is TRBV11-2; TRBD2 is a possible D gene (5 bases). The germline V and J ends were trimmed by 0 bases and 6 bases, with 8 bases remaining between them. Per the germline V gene, CDR1 is SGHAT and CDR2 is FQNNGV. CDR3 size: 14 residues. CDR3 coding DNA: TGTGCCAGCAGCTTAGAGCGGGTCCCCGGGGAGCTGTTTTTT. Translation gives CASSLERVPGELFF. The full variable domain, completed using reference TRBV11-2 and TRBJ2-2, is EAGVAQSPRYKIIEKRQSVAFWCNPISGHATLYWYQQILGQGPKLLIQFQNNGVVDDSQLPKDRFSAERLKGVDSTLKIQPAKLEDSAVYLCASSLERVPGELFFGEGSRLTVL.

The rearrangement joins TRBV5-1 to TRBJ2-1, with 9 bases lining up with TRBD2. The CDR3 extends over 15 amino acids. The ends lost 0 bases at V and 6 bases at J; junction bases unmatched: 4. In germline, CDR1 is SGHRS, CDR2 YFSETQ. The CDR3: CASSLGLAGINEQFF. DNA for the CDR3: TGCGCCAGCAGCTTGGGGCTAGCGGGGATCAATGAGCAGTTCTTC.

This chain links TRBV5-5 with TRBJ1-3, with TRBD1 identical over 8 bases. This CDR3 is built from 16 residues. Germline V gives CDR1 SGHKS, CDR2 YYEKEE (reference sequence). V lost 3 bases to trimming and J lost 3 bases; unmatched junction nucleotides: 8. In nucleotides, the CDR3 is TGTGCCAGCAGCTGGACAGGGAGTCTTGGTGGAAACACCATATATTTT. This gives the protein CASSWTGSLGGNTIYF. The whole variable domain, remainder taken from reference TRBV5-5 and TRBJ1-3, is DAGVTQSPTHLIKTRGQQVTLRCSPISGHKSVSWYQQVLGQGPQFIFQYYEKEERGRGNFPDRFSARQFPNYSSELNVNALLLGDSALYLCASSWTGSLGGNTIYFGEGSWLTVV.

This clone was detected once. The chain employs TRBV3-1 (or the pseudogene TRBV3-2) and TRBJ1-4; perhaps TRBD1 as D (5 bases). CDR1 is LGHDT and CDR2 is YNNKEL in the germline V gene (reference sequence). The CDR3 is 14 amino acids. V was pared by 1 base and J by 8 bases, with 11 bases between. CDR3 sequence reads: CASSQGRGGEKLFF. Written as DNA, the CDR3 is TGTGCCAGCAGCCAAGGGAGGGGTGGCGAAAAACTGTTTTTT.

The chain recombines TRBV19 with TRBJ2-2; 7 bases are shared with TRBD1. Germline assignment: CDR1 LNHDA and CDR2 SQIVND (reference sequence). V shed 5 bases and J 5 bases; nucleotides not matched to a gene: 5. The CDR3 spans 14 residues. The CDR3 DNA reads as TGTGCCAGTAGTCGCGCAGGGGGTACCGGGGAGCTGTTTTTT. It codes for CASSRAGGTGELFF. The full variable domain, in which reference TRBV19 and TRBJ2-2 provide the parts outside the CDR3, is DGGITQSPKYLFRKEGQNVTLSCEQNLNHDAMYWYRQDPGQGLRLIYYSQIVNDFQKGDIAEGYSVSREKKESFPLTVTSAQKNPTAFYLCASSRAGGTGELFFGEGSRLTVL.

V and J are TRBV2 and TRBJ1-2; possibly TRBD1 for D (6 bases). Germline assignment: CDR1 SNHLY and CDR2 FYNNEI. V lost 1 base and J lost 7, with 7 bases in between. This CDR3 is 12 amino acids long. CDR3 sequence: CASSEDRAGYTF. The DNA for the CDR3 is TGTGCCAGCAGTGAAGACAGGGCTGGCTACACCTTC. Full variable domain (outside the CDR3, taken from reference TRBV2 and TRBJ1-2): EPEVTQTPSHQVTQMGQEVILRCVPISNHLYFYWYRQILGQKVEFLVSFYNNEISEKSEIFDDQFSVERPDGSNFTLKIRSTKLEDSAMYFCASSEDRAGYTFGSGTRLTVV.

The chain couples TRBV27 to TRBJ2-1, with 8 bases matching TRBD2. Trimming took 2 bases from V and 5 from J; bases not matched to a gene: 2. Per germline, CDR1 MNHEY and CDR2 SMNVEV (reference sequence). The CDR3 is 14 residues long. The CDR3 is CASSLISGNNEQFF. DNA of the CDR3: TGTGCCAGCAGTTTAATTAGCGGGAACAATGAGCAGTTCTTC.

J is TRBJ2-3 and V is TRBV6-1; D is unresolved. This CDR3 has 12 amino acids. Between the trimmed V and J ends, which lost 3 bases and 2 bases, there was a span of 3 bases. The germline V gene has CDR1 MNHNS and CDR2 SASEGT. In DNA form, the CDR3 reads TGTGCCAGCAGTGACATCACAGATACGCAGTATTTT. It codes for CASSDITDTQYF.

V is TRBV4-2 and J is TRBJ2-3; 8 bases are a match to TRBD2. V lost 0 bases, J lost 4 bases, and 12 bases stayed unmatched. The length of the CDR3 is 18 residues. The germline CDR1 and CDR2 sequences are LGHNA and YNFKEQ. In nucleotides, the CDR3 is TGTGCCAGCAGCCAAGAGTATCCGGGACTAGGGTCACCAGATACGCAGTATTTT. Its protein is CASSQEYPGLGSPDTQYF.

This sequence joins TRBV25-1 and TRBJ2-5, with TRBD1 identical over 7 bases. This CDR3 spans 15 amino acids. The ends lost 6 bases at V and 0 bases at J; junction bases unmatched: 7. Germline V gene data show CDR1 as MGHDK and CDR2 as SYGVNS. CDR3 DNA sequence: TGTGCCAGCAGATACAGGGGTGAGAACCAAGAGACCCAGTACTTC. Translation gives CASRYRGENQETQYF. Using reference TRBV25-1 and TRBJ2-5 for the parts outside the CDR3, the full variable domain is EADIYQTPRYLVIGTGKKITLECSQTMGHDKMYWYQQDPGMELHLIHYSYGVNSTEKGDLSSESTVSRIRTEHFPLTLESARPSHTSQYLCASRYRGENQETQYFGPGTRLLVL.

The V and J genes are TRBV19 and TRBJ2-5; 7 bases fit TRBD1. Germline assignment: CDR1 LNHDA and CDR2 SQIVND (reference sequence). The CDR3 has 13 amino acids. With 4 bases clipped from V and 5 bases from J, the junction kept 4 bases outside the gene matches. The CDR3 coding sequence is TGTGCCAGTAGTACTACAGGGGCCGAGACCCAGTACTTC. Encoded protein: CASSTTGAETQYF.